The present TCR beta chain was sequenced within a study of Ad26.COV2.S vaccination and SARS-CoV-2 variants. Study as a whole: Intramuscular Ad26.COV2.S at 5x10^10 or 1x10^11 viral particles.

Profiled with immunoSEQ multiplex PCR; TCRdb holds only in-frame clones, not every one. Of a few hundred thousand clones detected, about nine tenths appear once; the ten largest clones hold roughly 3.2%. Indicated treatment: some 20 received Ad26.COV2.S at low or high dose, single or two shots; about five received placebo; per-sample allocation not given. The study sampled participants on day 63 after the first vaccine or placebo injection. Trimming left V 6 bases short and J 0 bases short, with 15 bases between. The length of the CDR3 is 16 residues. Germline lookup yields CDR1 SEHNR and CDR2 FQNEAQ (reference sequence).

This TCR derives from a person aged 18-60 years who received the Ad26.COV2.S COVID-19 vaccine or a placebo. The chain couples TRBV7-9 to TRBJ1-5; D possibly corresponds to TRBD1 (5 bases). Sequencing was performed on peripheral blood, taken in a trial of Ad26.COV2.S vaccine versus placebo. CDR3 loop: CASSFWGRDSNQPQHF. As DNA, the CDR3 is TGTGCCAGCAGTTTTTGGGGCAGAGATAGCAATCAGCCCCAGCATTTT.